A selection of T cell receptor beta chains follows, all from one sample in a study of cytomegalovirus exposure and HLA in healthy donors. The repertoire was sequenced with immunoSEQ multiplex PCR; TCRdb's copy has only in-frame clones and lacks some. The table lists some 190,000 clones, approximately 85% of them singletons. Sequenced input: PBMCs. The receptor set was obtained from a man aged 18 to 29 in good health and CMV-seronegative. Each CDR3 is given with its conserved first and last residue. A D gene is named only where the DNA matches it firmly. The size field is filled for only some rows; it gives once, few, many or a size class.

TRBJ2-1 NA NA TRBV5-1 TGCGCCAGCAGACCAACAGGGACCTCCTACAATGAGCAGTTCTTC CASRPTGTSYNEQFF
TRBJ2-1 NA NA TRBV13 TGTGCCAGCAGACAGGGTTTCTACAATGAGCAGTTCTTC CASRQGFYNEQFF
TRBJ1-1 NA TRBD1 TRBV30 TGTGCCTGGAGTGCCCCAGGGGGTAGAGCTTTCTTT CAWSAPGGRAFF
TRBJ2-3 NA NA TRBV10-3 TGTGCCATCAGTAGCGGCTCTAGCACAGATACGCAGTATTTT CAISSGSSTDTQYF
TRBJ2-7 NA TRBD1 TRBV27 TGTGCCAGTCGAGGGACAGGGGAGCGGGATCAGTACTTC CASRGTGERDQYF
TRBJ1-4 NA NA TRBV6-6 TGTGCCAGCAGTTACTCTATTGAAAAACTGTTTTTT CASSYSIEKLFF
TRBJ1-1 NA NA TRBV29-1 TGCAGCGTAGCAACTAGGACAGCAATGAACACTGAAGCTTTCTTT CSVATRTAMNTEAFF
TRBJ1-5 NA TRBD1 TRBV6-1 TGTGCCAGCAGTGGGGAACAGGGGGCGCATCAGCCCCAGCATTTT CASSGEQGAHQPQHF
TRBJ2-5 few TRBD2 TRBV7-7 TGTGCTAGCAGCCTATCGGCGGGGGGCCAAGGGACCCAGTACTTC CASSLSAGGQGTQYF
TRBJ2-2 NA TRBD2 TRBV25-1 TGTGCCAGCAGGAGACCAGGACTAGCGGGATTACCAGGGGAGCTGTTTTTT CASRRPGLAGLPGELFF
TRBJ1-1 NA NA TRBV4-3 TGCGCCAGCAGCCCCACAGGTTCTGAAGCTTTCTTT CASSPTGSEAFF
TRBJ1-6 NA TRBD1 TRBV7-2 TGTGCCAGCAGCTTAGACCAAGGGGGCCCCAATTCACCCCTCCACTTT CASSLDQGGPNSPLHF
TRBJ1-2 NA TRBD1 TRBV7-9 TGTGCCAGCAGCTTACAGGGGGGAGGCCACACCTTC CASSLQGGGHTF
TRBJ2-7 NA NA TRBV7-2 TGTGCCAGCAGCGCCGTTAGCGACTCCTACGAGCAGTACTTC CASSAVSDSYEQYF
TRBJ2-3 NA NA TRBV5-1 TGCGCCAGCAGCTTGGAGGGACAACGCACAGATACGCAGTATTTT CASSLEGQRTDTQYF
TRBJ2-7 NA NA TRBV18 TGTGCCAGCTCCCCCGCGAGGACAGAGACCTACGAGCAGTACTTC CASSPARTETYEQYF
TRBJ1-5 once TRBD1 TRBV19 TGTGCCAGTAGGGACAGGGGAGAGCAGCCCCAGCATTTT CASRDRGEQPQHF
TRBJ2-7 NA NA TRBV11-2 TGTGCCAGCAGCTTAGGCGGTACTCGATACGAGCAGTACTTC CASSLGGTRYEQYF
TRBJ2-7 NA NA TRBV7-2 TGTGCCAGCAGCCGTGGCCTCCCCTACGAGCAGTACTTC CASSRGLPYEQYF
TRBJ2-1 NA NA TRBV7-2 TGTGCCAGCAGCTTAGTAGGAGACAATGAGCAGTTCTTC CASSLVGDNEQFF
TRBJ2-1 NA TRBD2 TRBV7-9 TGTGCCAGCAACGGACTAGCGGGAAAATCCTACAATGAGCAGTTCTTC CASNGLAGKSYNEQFF
TRBJ2-7 few TRBD1 TRBV5-6 TGTGCCAGCAGCTATTTACCCCGGGACAGGGAAAACTACGAGCAGTACTTC CASSYLPRDRENYEQYF
TRBJ2-1 NA NA TRBV7-9 TGTGCCAGCAGCCCAGGACCCGCGACTAGTGAGCAGTTCTTC CASSPGPATSEQFF
TRBJ2-3 NA NA TRBV11-3 TGTGCCAGCAGCTTTACATTCGCAGATACGCAGTATTTT CASSFTFADTQYF
TRBJ2-7 NA NA TRBV25-1 TGTGCCAGCAGTGAATGGGAGCCCCGGTTCGAGCAGTACTTC CASSEWEPRFEQYF
TRBJ2-3 NA TRBD2 TRBV7-2 TGTGCCAGCAGTCCAAGGACTAGCGGTACAGATACGCAGTATTTT CASSPRTSGTDTQYF
TRBJ2-7 NA TRBD1 TRBV6-1 TGTGCCAGCAGTGAATCCGGGACAGGGCCCTACGAGCAGTACTTC CASSESGTGPYEQYF
TRBJ2-7 NA TRBD2 TRBV28 TGTGCCAACCTCCGGGACTATCTCTCCTACGAGCAGTACTTC CANLRDYLSYEQYF
TRBJ2-5 NA NA TRBV20-1 TGCAGTGGTGGTAGTAAAGAGACCCAGTACTTC CSGGSKETQYF
TRBJ2-7 NA TRBD2 TRBV19 TGTGCCAGCACAAGTGGGCGGGAGAACTCCTACGAGCAGTACTTC CASTSGRENSYEQYF
TRBJ1-1 once TRBD1 TRBV19 TGTGAATCCCGACAGGGGGCCTTGAACACTGAAGCTTTCTTT CESRQGALNTEAFF
TRBJ1-6 NA NA TRBV6-5 TGTGCCAGCAGTTACGGGGGCAATCGGCGGTCACCCCTCCACTTT CASSYGGNRRSPLHF